This entry lists 8 T cell receptor beta chains sequenced from one sample in a study of blood T cells in healthy people across ages. A second about 7 to 12 cycle PCR used barcoded and J-beta primers. In TCRdb, the 5' RACE reads were re-called with MiXCR into one record per CDR3 protein. In the table there are about 400,000 distinct CDR3 sequences, approximately 52% of which are singletons. Material: blood. These receptors came from a man in his 60s in good health.

V is TRBV12-3 or TRBV12-4 and J is TRBJ2-1; 8 positions agree with TRBD2. Unmatched junction bases numbered 8, after V lost 1 base and J lost 3 bases. This CDR3 contains 17 residues. CDR3 DNA sequence: TGTGCCAGCAGTTTAGGAGGAGCGGGGGAGAGCTACAATGAGCAGTTCTTC. This gives the protein CASSLGGAGESYNEQFF.

The J gene is TRBJ2-7, the V gene TRBV20-1; the D is unclear. Germline CDR1 reads DFQATT; CDR2 reads SNEGSKA (reference sequence). This CDR3 spans 12 amino acids. The CDR3 sequence is CGVSPRGDEQYF. Written as DNA, the CDR3 is TGCGGCGTTAGCCCCCGCGGCGACGAGCAGTACTTC.

The chain combines TRBV7-3 with TRBJ2-1; 7 bases fit TRBD2. V lost 5 bases and J lost 6; bases outside the gene matches: 13. There are 16 residues in the CDR3. The germline V gene has CDR1 SGHTA and CDR2 FQGTGA. DNA of the CDR3: TGTGCCAGCAGCCCGATTGGCGGACTAGGCACCAATGAGCAGTTCTTC. This codes for CASSPIGGLGTNEQFF.

The chain links TRBV7-2 to TRBJ2-5; the match to TRBD2 covers 8 bases. The germline CDR1 and CDR2 sequences are SGHTA and FQGNSA. The CDR3 contains 15 residues. The J segment lost 11 bases and the V segment lost 7 bases, leaving 18 bases of the junction unmatched. CDR3 bases: TGTGCCAGCACTCCGACTAGCGCTAGCTCCTACGGGCAGTACTTC. Amino acids: CASTPTSASSYGQYF.

This clonotype was observed at least ten times. The chain recombines TRBV6-1 with TRBJ2-5, with D hard to call. The CDR3 runs to 15 residues. Between the trimmed V and J ends, which lost 4 bases and 1 base, there was a span of 13 bases. Germline-derived CDR1 and CDR2 are MNHNS and SASEGT. The CDR3 region is CASSGVLASQETQYF. The CDR3 bases are TGTGCCAGCAGTGGGGTCTTGGCATCCCAAGAGACCCAGTACTTC.

The chain is built from TRBV20-1 and TRBJ2-5, with a tentative D call TRBD1 (5 bases). Germline V gene sequence: CDR1 DFQATT, CDR2 SNEGSKA (reference sequence). V was trimmed by 2 bases and J by 11 bases, leaving 12 bases between them. CDR3 length: 11 amino acids. The CDR3 DNA reads TGCAGTGCTAGATTTAAACAGGAACAGTACTTC. Amino acid sequence: CSARFKQEQYF.

The chain links TRBV20-1 to TRBJ2-3; no definite D call. In germline, CDR1 is DFQATT, CDR2 SNEGSKA (reference sequence). The length of the CDR3 is 14 residues. V gave up 2 bases and J gave up 4 bases, with 13 bases separating them. The CDR3 bases are TGCAGTGCTAGACCTAGGACCTCACCAGATACGCAGTATTTT. Its protein is CSARPRTSPDTQYF.

This clonotype was detected a few times. V and J are TRBV4-3 and TRBJ2-1, with D unclear. Trimming shortened V by 1 base and J by 0 bases, and 4 bases separated the two germline ends. The CDR3 has 14 amino acids. Per germline, CDR1 LGHNA and CDR2 YSLEER. For the CDR3, the DNA is TGCGCCAGCAGCCAAGTTGGCTCCTACAATGAGCAGTTCTTC. Protein product: CASSQVGSYNEQFF.